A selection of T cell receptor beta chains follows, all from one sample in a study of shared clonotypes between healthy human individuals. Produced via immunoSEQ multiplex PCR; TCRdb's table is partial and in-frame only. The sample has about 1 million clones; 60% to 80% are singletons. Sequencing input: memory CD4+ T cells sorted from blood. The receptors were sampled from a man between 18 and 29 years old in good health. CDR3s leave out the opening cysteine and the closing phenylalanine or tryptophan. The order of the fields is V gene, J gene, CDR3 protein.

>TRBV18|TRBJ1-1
ASSPGWGQLPTEAF
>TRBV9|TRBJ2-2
ASSDRGSAGELF
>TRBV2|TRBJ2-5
ASSEAPARGETQY
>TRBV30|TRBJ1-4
AWSVLEKLF
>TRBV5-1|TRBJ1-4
ASSWSETNEKLF
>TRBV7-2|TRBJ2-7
ASSWKPGLAGAEQY
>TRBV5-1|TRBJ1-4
ASSSTGGSTNEKLF
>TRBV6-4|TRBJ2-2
ASTGSPGTGELF
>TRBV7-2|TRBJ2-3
ASSPRASLRADTQY
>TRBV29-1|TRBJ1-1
SGCRGLAGDTEAF
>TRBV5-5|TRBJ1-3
ASSPAGWGPGTIY
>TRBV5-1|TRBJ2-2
ASSLAGNEIGELF
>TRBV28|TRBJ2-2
ASSLPGQGTGELF
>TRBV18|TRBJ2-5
ASSPSGWETQY
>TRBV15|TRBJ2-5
ATSEEGPETQY
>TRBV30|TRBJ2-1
AWSASPGTSGGMYNEQF
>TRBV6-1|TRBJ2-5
ASSEAGRETQY
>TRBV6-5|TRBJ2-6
ASSFSTSGANVLT
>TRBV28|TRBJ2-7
ASKSSLTYEQY
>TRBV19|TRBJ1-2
ASSTSTESHYGYT
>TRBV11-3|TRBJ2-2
ASSLGVSETGELF
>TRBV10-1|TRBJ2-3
ASSSGTSGLTDTQY
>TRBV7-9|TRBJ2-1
ASRYNRGEQF
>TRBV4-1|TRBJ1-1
ASSQGTTWGFGTEAF
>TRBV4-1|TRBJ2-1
ASSQESGGSYNEQF
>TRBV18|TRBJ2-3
ASSGIADTQY
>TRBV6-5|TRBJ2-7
ASSYQPVSSYEQY
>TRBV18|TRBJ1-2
ASSPIQGAYGYT
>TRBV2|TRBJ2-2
ASRTSGGTGELF
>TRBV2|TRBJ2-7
ASSELLVGYEQY
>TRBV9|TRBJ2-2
ASSVDAGGHFAGELF
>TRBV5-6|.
ASSLELQSFYEQY
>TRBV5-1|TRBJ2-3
ASSTSGQDTQY
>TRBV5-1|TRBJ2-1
ASSLGGTGGDNEQF
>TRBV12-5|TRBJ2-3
ASGLEPGQTQY
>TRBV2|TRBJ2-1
ASSELAGPYYNEQF